The clone carrying this T cell receptor beta chain was observed at least ten times. Antigen: not known. The investigators amplified TCR beta CDR3 regions from RNA transcripts. When the TCR CDR3 underwent first-round RT-PCR, the HTBI primer set was used. Each CDR3 protein gets one entry after TCRdb re-called the multiplex PCR reads with MiXCR. In the table there are over 700,000 distinct CDR3 sequences, 18% of which are singletons. Aged 18 to 65, the patients had hyperthyroidism that was newly diagnosed and had lasted under 2 months. Diagnostic assessment was based on clinical symptoms, serum thyroxine and TRAb, thyroid ultrasound and orbital computed tomography. Germline lookup yields CDR1 DFQATT and CDR2 SNEGSKA (reference sequence). V lost 3 bases, J lost 0 bases, and 5 bases lay in between. There are 12 residues in the CDR3. This specimen comes from a study of T cells in Graves' hyperthyroidism and ophthalmopathy. Study results and limitations: The majority of expanded thyroid clonotypes above 0.001 also appeared in blood.

What was sequenced was blood. This receptor was identified in a woman between 50 and 59 years old with Graves' hyperthyroidism that later progressed to Graves' ophthalmopathy. The chain is built from TRBV20-1 and TRBJ1-2; D gene uncertain. The CDR3 loop reads CSASPANYGYTF. The CDR3 bases are TGCAGTGCTAGCCCGGCTAACTATGGCTACACCTTC.